The next 14 T cell receptor beta chains were all read from a single sample in a study of neoadjuvant nivolumab and ipilimumab in lung cancer. Only in-frame clones appear in the TCRdb table, and some are missing; sequencing was by immunoSEQ multiplex PCR. This table holds roughly 30,000 clones, over 80% found once. The material sequenced was peripheral blood, taken before neoadjuvant nivolumab, alone or with ipilimumab. These receptors were taken from an adult with non-small cell lung cancer.

The genes are TRBV29-1 and TRBJ1-3; 7 bases are shared with TRBD1. Trimming took 3 bases from V and 5 from J; bases not matched to a gene: 4. CDR1 is SQVTM and CDR2 is ANQGSEA in the germline V gene. The CDR3 is 13 amino acids. CDR3 nucleotide sequence: TGCAGCGTTGATAGGGACAGAAGAAACACCATATATTTT. Protein product: CSVDRDRRNTIYF. Together with reference TRBV29-1 and TRBJ1-3, the CDR3 gives the full variable domain: SAVISQKPSRDICQRGTSLTIQCQVDSQVTMMFWYRQQPGQSLTLIATANQGSEATYESGFVIDKFPISRPNLTFSTLTVSNMSPEDSSIYLCSVDRDRRNTIYFGEGSWLTVV.

The genes are TRBV2 and TRBJ2-3; 10 bases map to TRBD2. The CDR3 loop spans 12 amino acids. The V segment lost 4 bases and the J segment 13 bases; nucleotides outside the gene matches: 5. Germline V gene lookup returns CDR1 SNHLY and CDR2 FYNNEI. CDR3 DNA sequence: TGTGCCAGCAGTGCTAGCGGGGGTTTAAAGTATTTT. Translating it yields CASSASGGLKYF.

This clone has a handful of counts. Sequence at one end of the junction differs from germline and may be a read error. The J gene is TRBJ1-5, the V gene TRBV6-1; tentatively, D is TRBD1 (5 bases). Germline V CDR1 and CDR2: MNHNS, SASEGT. The CDR3 is 12 residues long. The CDR3 here is CASSRQNRPQHF. The CDR3 DNA reads TGTGCCAGCAGTAGACAGAATCGGCCCCAGCATTTT.

The chain has TRBV5-6 and TRBJ1-3; 7 nucleotides align to TRBD1. Trimming removed 4 bases from V and 0 bases from J; junction bases left unmatched: 13. The germline V gene encodes CDR1 SGHDT and CDR2 YYEEEE. CDR3 length: 18 residues. The CDR3 nucleotides read TGTGCCAGCAGCCCCCCGCCGGGACAGCTATACTCTGGAAACACCATATATTTT. Its protein is CASSPPPGQLYSGNTIYF.

The chain links TRBV7-6 to TRBJ2-3; D gene uncertain. Trimming took off 4 bases at V and 0 bases at J, with 5 bases between the two ends. The CDR3 spans 13 residues. Looked up from germline, CDR1 is SGHVS and CDR2 is FNYEAQ. The CDR3 nucleotides read TGTGCCAGCAGCTCCTCTAGCACAGATACGCAGTATTTT. Its protein product is CASSSSSTDTQYF.

This clone was picked up a small number of times. The chain uses TRBV9 and TRBJ1-1; 8 bases fit TRBD1. Germline CDR1 is SGDLS and CDR2 is YYNGEE. The length of the CDR3 is 14 residues. V lost 1 base, J lost 6 bases, and 5 bases stayed unmatched. CDR3 sequence reads: CASSVRDRGSEAFF. As DNA, the CDR3 is TGTGCCAGCAGCGTACGCGACAGGGGATCTGAAGCTTTCTTT.

The chain recombines TRBV5-5 with TRBJ2-7, with 7 bases lining up with TRBD1. The CDR3 spans 14 residues. After removal of 5 bases from V and 4 bases from J, the junction contained 9 bases not matched to a gene. The germline V gene encodes CDR1 SGHKS and CDR2 YYEKEE (reference sequence). The CDR3 DNA reads TGTGCCAGCAGTTTATTACAGGGGAATTACGAGCAGTACTTC. Protein sequence: CASSLLQGNYEQYF.

This clone has a single count. This chain connects TRBV11-3 to TRBJ2-2; TRBD1 matches at 10 bases. V lost 1 base and J lost 1; bases outside the gene matches: 6. The CDR3 runs 18 residues. Looked up from germline, CDR1 is SGHNT and CDR2 is YENEEA. The DNA of the CDR3 is TGTGCCAGCAGCTTAGGAGGATGGGACAGGGGGAACACCGGGGAGCTGTTTTTT. It codes for CASSLGGWDRGNTGELFF.

The gene calls are TRBV5-1 and TRBJ2-3, with 7 bases aligning to TRBD2. CDR3 length equals 17 residues. Per germline, CDR1 SGHRS and CDR2 YFSETQ. With 4 bases clipped from V and 0 bases from J, the junction kept 11 bases outside the gene matches. In DNA, the CDR3 is TGCGCCAGCAGCCCGATCCCGACGGGGGGTAGCACAGATACGCAGTATTTT. Translated, it gives CASSPIPTGGSTDTQYF.

The CDR3 nucleotides read TGTGCCAGCAGCCGACAGGGGAATACAGATACGCAGTATTTT. This sequence encodes CASSRQGNTDTQYF. This chain uses TRBV11-3 with TRBJ2-3, with TRBD1 matching over 8 bases. Germline CDR1 SGHNT, CDR2 YENEEA. The CDR3 consists of 14 residues. Trimming at V came to 5 bases and at J to 3 bases, leaving 4 bases not matched to a gene.

The V gene is TRBV18, the J gene TRBJ1-4, with 8 bases lining up with TRBD1. The CDR3 spans 15 residues. Germline trimming cut 3 bases from V and 5 bases from J; bases unmatched to any gene: 5. Germline CDR1 is KGHSH and CDR2 is LQKENI. Here the CDR3 reads CASSPGQGLNEKLFF. CDR3 in DNA: TGTGCCAGCTCACCCGGACAGGGTTTAAATGAAAAACTGTTTTTT.

CDR3: CASSSGGPRIQETQYF. The CDR3 DNA is TGTGCCAGCAGTTCGGGGGGACCCCGAATACAAGAGACCCAGTACTTC. The chain has TRBV27 and TRBJ2-5; the match to TRBD2 covers 7 bases. The junction had 10 bases not matched to a gene; V was cut back by 4 bases and J by 2 bases. The CDR3 is 16 amino acids. CDR1 and CDR2 (germline): MNHEY, SMNVEV (reference sequence).

The chain uses TRBV29-1 and TRBJ1-1, with 11 bases lining up with TRBD1. Germline V CDR1 and CDR2: SQVTM, ANQGSEA. The J segment lost 4 bases and the V segment lost 1 base, leaving 5 bases of the junction unmatched. The CDR3 length is 15 residues. The CDR3 nucleotides are TGCAGCGTTGAAGGGACAGGGGGCTCGGGCACTGAAGCTTTCTTT. Amino acid sequence: CSVEGTGGSGTEAFF.

The rearrangement links TRBV5-8 to TRBJ2-7; D remains unclear. The ends were cut back, 3 bases at V and 4 bases at J, with 11 bases in the middle. This CDR3 has 13 amino acids. Germline CDR1 and CDR2: SGHTS and YDEGEE. This chain's CDR3 is CASSYPMKYEQYF. The CDR3 DNA reads as TGTGCCAGCAGCTATCCGATGAAGTACGAGCAGTACTTC.